The 30 T cell receptor beta chains listed next were all sequenced from one sample in a study of T cell responses to AZD1222 COVID-19 vaccine. Using immunoSEQ multiplex PCR, the repertoire was profiled, and TCRdb retains in-frame clones only, with some absent. The sample yields about 94,000 clones, 85% seen once. The source was peripheral blood, collected 28 days after the second AZD1222 dose. The receptors shown here come from an adult who received the AZD1222 COVID-19 vaccine.

The chain combines TRBV30 with TRBJ2-7, with D hard to call. The CDR3 has 11 amino acids. The V and J ends lost 2 bases and 9 bases respectively, with 11 bases between them. Germline CDR1 reads GTSNPN; CDR2 reads SVGIG (reference sequence). The CDR3 loop is CAWSYFQRQYF. CDR3 nucleotide sequence: TGTGCCTGGAGTTATTTCCAGCGGCAGTACTTC.

The rearrangement links TRBV19 to TRBJ2-3; D perhaps matches TRBD2 (6 bases). The V gene lost 7 bases and the J gene lost 1 base, with 12 bases spanning the gap. The CDR3 spans 14 residues. Germline CDR1 reads LNHDA; CDR2 reads SQIVND (reference sequence). The CDR3 coding sequence is TGTGCCAGTACTGTGTGGGGGGGCACAGATACGCAGTATTTT. Translation: CASTVWGGTDTQYF.

This rearrangement joins TRBV6-5 to TRBJ2-2; 8 bases are a match to TRBD1. The CDR3 spans 16 residues. Germline V CDR1 and CDR2: MNHEY, SVGAGI. J lost 2 bases, V lost 2 bases, and 4 bases had no gene match. This chain's CDR3 is CASSYDRGANTGELFF. The CDR3 DNA sequence: TGTGCCAGCAGTTACGACAGGGGCGCTAACACCGGGGAGCTGTTTTTT.

This clone was seen just once. J is TRBJ1-2 and V is TRBV14; D may be TRBD1 (5 bases). Per germline, CDR1 SGHDN and CDR2 FVKESK. CDR3 length: 14 amino acids. V was clipped by 4 bases and J by 5 bases, with 14 bases between them. CDR3 protein: CASSLGTGPYGYTF. The CDR3 nucleotides are TGTGCCAGCAGCCTCGGAACGGGACCGTATGGCTACACCTTC.

The chain has TRBV5-5 and TRBJ2-7; D is perhaps TRBD1 (6 bases). CDR3 length equals 15 residues. V gave up 3 bases and J gave up 3 bases, with 16 bases separating them. Germline values: CDR1 SGHKS, CDR2 YYEKEE (reference sequence). CDR3 in DNA: TGTGCCAGCAGCTCTGGGGCAGGGGCCATCTACGAGCAGTACTTC. Protein product: CASSSGAGAIYEQYF.

The chain is built from TRBV4-1 and TRBJ1-1; tentatively, D is TRBD1 (6 bases). CDR1 is MGHRA and CDR2 is YSYEKL in the germline V gene. With 0 bases removed from V and 6 bases from J, the gap between germline ends came to 11 bases. The CDR3 contains 14 residues. The CDR3 DNA sequence: TGCGCCAGCAGCCAAGATCCCAGGGGAGCTGAAGCTTTCTTT. Translated: CASSQDPRGAEAFF.

The chain uses TRBV7-9 and TRBJ2-7, with 9 bases lining up with TRBD1. The CDR3 extends over 18 amino acids. V dropped 4 bases and J dropped 4; count of bases not matched to a gene: 17. Germline CDR1 and CDR2: SEHNR and FQNEAQ (reference sequence). CDR3 nucleotides: TGTGCCAGCAGCTCTGAGGACAGGGGCGAATCCCCTCTTTACGAGCAGTACTTC. Translated, it gives CASSSEDRGESPLYEQYF.

V and J are TRBV2 and TRBJ2-3; 12 bases are a match to TRBD2. The V segment lost 3 bases and the J segment 5 bases; nucleotides outside the gene matches: 6. Germline values: CDR1 SNHLY, CDR2 FYNNEI. The CDR3 is 16 residues long. The CDR3 nucleotides read TGTGCCAGCAGTGACGGACTAGCGGGGAGGGTAGATACGCAGTATTTT. Protein sequence: CASSDGLAGRVDTQYF.

The V call is TRBV7-8, the J call TRBJ1-5; D gene ambiguous. Germline V gene data show CDR1 as SGHVS and CDR2 as FQNEAQ. This CDR3 has 14 amino acids. Trimming cost V 1 base and J 5 bases, with 9 bases left between them. The CDR3 DNA reads TGTGCCAGCAGCTTAGTCGGCGGATATCAGCCCCAGCATTTT. Its translation is CASSLVGGYQPQHF. The whole variable domain, filled in from reference TRBV7-8 and TRBJ1-5, reads GAGVSQSPRYKVAKRGQDVALRCDPISGHVSLFWYQQALGQGPEFLTYFQNEAQLDKSGLPSDRFFAERPEGSVSTLKIQRTQQEDSAVYLCASSLVGGYQPQHFGDGTRLSIL.

This clone was observed a few times. This chain joins TRBV7-2 and TRBJ1-1, with D perhaps matching TRBD1 (5 bases). The germline gives CDR1 SGHTA, CDR2 FQGNSA. The ends were cut back, 1 base at V and 1 base at J, with 10 bases in the middle. The CDR3 extends over 15 amino acids. The CDR3 DNA is TGTGCCAGCAGCTTAGACGCGGGACCGAACACTGAAGCTTTCTTT. Protein: CASSLDAGPNTEAFF.

J is TRBJ2-5 and V is TRBV29-1; perhaps TRBD2 as D (6 bases). The V gene lost 7 bases and the J gene lost 6 bases, with 15 bases spanning the gap. Germline V gives CDR1 SQVTM, CDR2 ANQGSEA. The CDR3 has 12 residues. CDR3 DNA: TGCAGCGCGGAGGGGTTTGATAAGACCCAGTACTTC. Its translation: CSAEGFDKTQYF.

V usage is TRBV29-1 and J usage is TRBJ2-7; D is ambiguous. V was pared by 4 bases and J by 3 bases, with 13 bases between. The CDR3 is 13 residues long. Looked up from germline, CDR1 is SQVTM and CDR2 is ANQGSEA. The CDR3 nucleotides are TGCAGCGTTGTGGTTCAGGTGGGCTACGAGCAGTACTTC. Translated, it gives CSVVVQVGYEQYF.

This clone was detected only a few times. The chain carries TRBV6-5 and TRBJ2-3, with a weak D call TRBD2 (6 bases). CDR3 size: 13 residues. Germline values: CDR1 MNHEY, CDR2 SVGAGI. With 7 bases removed from V and 4 bases from J, the gap between germline ends came to 12 bases. CDR3 DNA sequence: TGTGCCAGCACAAGACCGGGGGCAGATACGCAGTATTTT. Its protein is CASTRPGADTQYF.

This chain links TRBV10-3 with TRBJ2-2; a weak D match, TRBD1 (6 bases). Germline V lookup: CDR1 ENHRY, CDR2 SYGVKD. The CDR3 is 13 residues long. The V end was cut by 6 bases, the J end by 4 bases, with 9 bases between. This CDR3 is CAIRGQPTGELFF. The DNA for the CDR3 is TGTGCCATCAGGGGACAACCCACCGGGGAGCTGTTTTTT.

The chain links TRBV28 to TRBJ2-5; D gene ambiguous. This CDR3 is 13 amino acids long. Germline assignment: CDR1 MDHEN and CDR2 SYDVKM. With 1 base removed from V and 5 bases from J, the gap between germline ends came to 8 bases. CDR3 residues: CASSLSRAETQYF. The CDR3 DNA follows: TGTGCCAGCAGTTTATCCCGAGCGGAGACCCAGTACTTC.

The sample holds one count of this clone. The chain joins TRBV5-3 to TRBJ2-3; D might be TRBD1 (5 bases). TRBV5-3 is known as an ORF, though its function is uncertain. There are 16 residues in the CDR3. Trimming removed 4 bases from V and 6 bases from J, with 21 bases in between. This CDR3 reads CARSLGPAAHGDTQYF. For the CDR3, the DNA is TGTGCCAGAAGCCTGGGGCCGGCAGCTCATGGGGATACGCAGTATTTT.

In nucleotides, the CDR3 is TGTGCCAGCTCACCACATGCGAACACTGAAGCTTTCTTT. Encoded protein: CASSPHANTEAFF. J is TRBJ1-1 and V is TRBV18; D ambiguous. Germline V gives CDR1 KGHSH, CDR2 LQKENI. Between the trimmed V and J ends, which lost 1 base and 1 base, there was a span of 4 bases. The CDR3 loop spans 13 amino acids. Complete variable domain (other parts from reference TRBV18 and TRBJ1-1): NAGVMQNPRHLVRRRGQEARLRCSPMKGHSHVYWYRQLPEEGLKFMVYLQKENIIDESGMPKERFSAEFPKEGPSILRIQQVVRGDSAAYFCASSPHANTEAFFGQGTRLTVV.

This chain links TRBV3-1 (or the pseudogene TRBV3-2) with TRBJ1-2, with a weak D call TRBD1 (6 bases). Trimming removed 0 bases at V and 2 bases at J, with 16 bases between. The CDR3 consists of 17 residues. Germline V gene lookup returns CDR1 LGHDT and CDR2 YNNKEL (reference sequence). The CDR3 loop reads CASSQDLWGARNYGYTF. The CDR3 nucleotides are TGTGCCAGCAGCCAAGATCTTTGGGGGGCGCGCAACTATGGCTACACCTTC.

This chain joins TRBV12-5 and TRBJ2-3; D may be TRBD1 or TRBD2 (5 bases each). V was clipped by 1 base and J by 2 bases, with 16 bases between them. Germline V gene sequence: CDR1 LGHNT, CDR2 FRNRAP. The CDR3 contains 17 residues. The CDR3 DNA sequence: TGTGCTAGTGGTTTGGCTAAAGGGACCCTATACACAGATACGCAGTATTTT. Protein product: CASGLAKGTLYTDTQYF.

This chain joins TRBV3-1 (or the pseudogene TRBV3-2) and TRBJ1-1; no clear D. V was pared by 1 base and J by 1 base, with 7 bases between. Germline loops: CDR1 LGHDT, CDR2 YNNKEL (reference sequence). There are 14 residues in the CDR3. CDR3 in amino acids: CASSQGLGNTEAFF. The CDR3 coding sequence is TGTGCCAGCAGCCAAGGCTTGGGGAACACTGAAGCTTTCTTT.

The chain has TRBV28 and TRBJ2-7; 8 positions agree with TRBD2. CDR1 MDHEN and CDR2 SYDVKM come from the germline V gene. CDR3 length equals 17 residues. V shed 1 base and J 7 bases; nucleotides not matched to a gene: 15. In DNA, the CDR3 is TGTGCCAGCAGTTTATCGGTAGCGGGAACAGTTGTGAGAGAGCAGTACTTC. This translates into CASSLSVAGTVVREQYF.

The chain has TRBV20-1 and TRBJ2-3; D may be TRBD2 (6 bases). Looked up from germline, CDR1 is DFQATT and CDR2 is SNEGSKA (reference sequence). The CDR3 totals 11 residues. Trimming removed 5 bases from V and 5 bases from J, with 8 bases in between. The CDR3 region is CSAGAGDTQYF. For the CDR3, the DNA is TGCAGTGCTGGAGCGGGAGATACGCAGTATTTT.

V gene TRBV30 combines with J gene TRBJ1-5; D is unresolved. In germline, CDR1 is GTSNPN, CDR2 SVGIG (reference sequence). V lost 5 bases and J 0 bases, leaving 8 bases between the germline ends. The CDR3 loop spans 13 amino acids. This CDR3 is CAWAATSNQPQHF. The CDR3 nucleotides are TGTGCCTGGGCAGCGACTAGCAATCAGCCCCAGCATTTT.

This chain connects TRBV6-2 or TRBV6-3 to TRBJ1-5; D call uncertain. This CDR3 is built from 13 residues. V was cut by 5 bases and J by 2 bases, with 7 bases left in between. Germline V gives CDR1 MNHEY, CDR2 SVGEGT. CDR3 in amino acids: CASSGRGNQPQHF. The CDR3 DNA sequence: TGTGCCAGCAGTGGGAGAGGCAATCAGCCCCAGCATTTT.

This chain links TRBV3-1 (or the pseudogene TRBV3-2) with TRBJ2-1, with 9 bases matching TRBD1. CDR3 length: 15 residues. The V gene end was trimmed by 2 bases and the J gene end by 9 bases; junction bases not matched to a gene: 8. Per germline, CDR1 LGHDT and CDR2 YNNKEL (reference sequence). The CDR3 here is CASSQSLQGAGEQFF. The CDR3 DNA sequence: TGTGCCAGCAGCCAAAGCCTACAGGGGGCGGGTGAGCAGTTCTTC.

This chain connects TRBV30 to TRBJ1-1; D ambiguous. The CDR3 is 11 amino acids. The ends were cut back, 3 bases at V and 7 bases at J, with 9 bases in the middle. Germline CDR1 reads GTSNPN; CDR2 reads SVGIG (reference sequence). DNA of the CDR3: TGTGCCTGGAGCAAGGTTTATGAAGCTTTCTTT. Translating gives CAWSKVYEAFF. The full variable domain, completed using reference TRBV30 and TRBJ1-1, is SQTIHQWPATLVQPVGSPLSLECTVEGTSNPNLYWYRQAAGRGLQLLFYSVGIGQISSEVPQNLSASRPQDRQFILSSKKLLLSDSGFYLCAWSKVYEAFFGQGTRLTVV.

V gene TRBV27 combines with J gene TRBJ2-7; D possibly corresponds to TRBD1 (5 bases). Trimming took off 3 bases at V and 3 bases at J, with 15 bases between the two ends. Per germline, CDR1 MNHEY and CDR2 SMNVEV (reference sequence). The CDR3 contains 15 residues. CDR3 in amino acids: CASSFSYGRDYEQYF. The CDR3 DNA reads as TGTGCCAGCAGTTTTAGTTACGGCAGGGACTACGAGCAGTACTTC.

The CDR3 sequence is CASSDVAAGELFF. The CDR3 DNA sequence: TGTGCCAGCAGTGATGTAGCGGCCGGGGAGCTGTTTTTT. J is TRBJ2-2 and V is TRBV2, with D possibly matching TRBD2 (6 bases). The V end was cut by 3 bases, the J end by 6 bases, with 8 bases between. The CDR3 sequence is 13 residues long. CDR1 is SNHLY and CDR2 is FYNNEI in the germline V gene. Variable domain in full (rest from reference TRBV2 and TRBJ2-2): EPEVTQTPSHQVTQMGQEVILRCVPISNHLYFYWYRQILGQKVEFLVSFYNNEISEKSEIFDDQFSVERPDGSNFTLKIRSTKLEDSAMYFCASSDVAAGELFFGEGSRLTVL.

As for this clone: Germline is not matched at one junction end, which may reflect a read error. This CDR3 is also generated by other DNA sequences in the sample. CDR3 residues: CASSLHLNTEAFF. DNA of the CDR3: TGTGCCAGCAGTTTACACCTGAACACTGAGGCTTTCTTT. The rearrangement joins TRBV12-3 or TRBV12-4 to TRBJ1-1; no definite D call. This CDR3 is built from 13 residues.

This clone was counted once. The rearrangement links TRBV18 to TRBJ1-2; 12 bases map to TRBD1. Looked up from germline, CDR1 is KGHSH and CDR2 is LQKENI. There are 15 residues in the CDR3. Germline trimming cut 3 bases from V and 8 bases from J; bases unmatched to any gene: 7. The CDR3 bases are TGTGCCAGCTCACCGGGGACAGGGGGCATGGACGGCTACACCTTC. Translated: CASSPGTGGMDGYTF.